This TCR beta chain emerged from a study of blood T cells in healthy people across ages. A second PCR, run for about 7 to 11 cycles, used a sample-barcoded 5' primer plus a J-beta primer mix. TCRdb used MiXCR to reprocess the 5' RACE reads, holding one entry per CDR3 protein. This sample has 700,000 or so distinct CDR3 sequences, with 40% to 45% found just once. About this clonotype: What it binds is unknown.

General study points: Diversity was higher, and naive CD4+ cells more numerous, in long-lived donors than in aged donors. Percentage of naive T cells showed a strong correlation with TCR beta diversity.

Germline CDR1 reads MDHEN; CDR2 reads SYDVKM. This CDR3 spans 14 amino acids. The TCR originated in a man older than 75 in good health. The specimen was blood. The chain is built from TRBV28 and TRBJ2-5; 9 bases agree with TRBD1. TRBJ2-7 matches the DNA end more closely, so the J call is doubtful. The CDR3 nucleotides read TGTGCCAGCAATACCCGGGACAGGGTGCCCGAGCAGTACTTC. It translates to CASNTRDRVPEQYF.